These 14 T cell receptor beta chains originate from one sample sequenced in a study of tumor-infiltrating lymphocytes in oesophageal squamous cell carcinoma. A single record per CDR3 protein comes from TCRdb applying MiXCR to the PCR reads. This repertoire shows more than 15,000 distinct CDR3 sequences, just under 40% found once; its top ten account for around 19%. Material: esophageal tumor tissue. The receptors originated from a male donor with esophageal squamous cell carcinoma.

Many counts were recorded for this clonotype. The genes are TRBV5-6 and TRBJ2-3, with 9 bases aligning to TRBD2. This CDR3 contains 16 residues. From germline, CDR1 is SGHDT and CDR2 YYEEEE. V lost 4 bases to trimming and J lost 7 bases; unmatched junction nucleotides: 13. The CDR3 DNA reads as TGTGCCAGCAGCCCGGTCTGGCGGGGGGGCCAAAATACGCAGTATTTT. As protein: CASSPVWRGGQNTQYF.

The table lists this clonotype with many counts. The chain uses TRBV11-2 and TRBJ1-2, with 7 bases lining up with TRBD1. V gave up 5 bases and J gave up 3 bases; unmatched junction bases: 3. This CDR3 comprises 13 residues. Germline CDR1 SGHAT, CDR2 FQNNGV. CDR3 sequence reads: CASSPGQDYGYTF. The CDR3 nucleotides are TGTGCCAGCAGCCCTGGACAGGACTATGGCTACACCTTC.

V is TRBV28 and J is TRBJ2-3; no firm D call. The CDR3 is 11 residues long. Trimming pared 5 bases from V and 3 bases from J, leaving 3 bases between. The germline V gene has CDR1 MDHEN and CDR2 SYDVKM. CDR3 coding DNA: TGTGCCAGCAGTGAAACAGATACGCAGTATTTT. Protein: CASSETDTQYF.

Note on this clonotype: Here the CDR3 omits its conserved ending phenylalanine or tryptophan, so a read error is the likely source. V usage is TRBV12-3 or TRBV12-4 and J usage is TRBJ2-5; TRBD2 matches 9 bases. The CDR3 length is 15 residues. Unmatched junction bases numbered 3, after V lost 3 bases and J lost 1 base. Written as DNA, the CDR3 is TGTGCCAGCAGTTTGGGGCGGGGGGGCCAAGAGACCCAGTACAGT. Translated: CASSLGRGGQETQYS.

CDR3 nucleotides: TGTGCCAGCAGCTTAGCGAGAATTGGATTAGGGAGCTCCTACAATGAGCAGTTCTTC. It specifies CASSLARIGLGSSYNEQFF. The chain employs TRBV7-2 and TRBJ2-1, with a tentative D call TRBD2 (5 bases). Germline CDR1 is SGHTA and CDR2 is FQGNSA. This CDR3 spans 19 amino acids. The V gene lost 0 bases and the J gene lost 0 bases, with 18 bases spanning the gap. Variable domain in full (rest from reference TRBV7-2 and TRBJ2-1): GAGVSQSPSNKVTEKGKDVELRCDPISGHTALYWYRQSLGQGLEFLIYFQGNSAPDKSGLPSDRFSAERTGGSVSTLTIQRTQQEDSAVYLCASSLARIGLGSSYNEQFFGPGTRLTVL.

By frequency in the sample, this clonotype is medium-sized. V usage is TRBV7-9 and J usage is TRBJ2-5; 8 nucleotides line up with TRBD1. V lost 5 bases, J lost 5 bases, and 10 bases stayed unmatched. The V gene's germline CDR1 is SEHNR and CDR2 FQNEAQ (reference sequence). The CDR3 is 15 amino acids. Written as DNA, the CDR3 is TGTGCCAGCAGCAAGACCCAGGGGGCTGGGGAGACCCAGTACTTC. Its protein is CASSKTQGAGETQYF.

This chain links TRBV6-8 with TRBJ2-3; D not certain. Trimming shortened V by 9 bases and J by 11 bases, and 15 bases separated the two germline ends. The CDR3 consists of 11 residues. The germline V gene has CDR1 MNHGY and CDR2 SAAAGT. The CDR3 is CARPKTRRQYF. The CDR3 DNA reads as TGTGCCAGACCTAAGACCAGAAGGCAGTATTTT.

The chain recombines TRBV20-1 with TRBJ1-5; D gene uncertain. The germline V gene has CDR1 DFQATT and CDR2 SNEGSKA (reference sequence). This CDR3 is built from 12 residues. V was shortened by 0 bases and J by 9 bases, with 9 bases between the two germline ends. In DNA, the CDR3 is TGCAGTGCTAGAGATCTCCGAGGGCCCCAGCATTTT. Its translation is CSARDLRGPQHF.

This clonotype was counted ten times or more. The CDR3 is CASSSLAQGAIYEQYF. The CDR3 DNA sequence: TGTGCCAGCAGCTCACTCGCCCAGGGTGCTATCTACGAGCAGTACTTC. The V and J genes are TRBV11-2 and TRBJ2-7, with D maybe TRBD1 (5 bases). Trimming took off 4 bases at V and 3 bases at J, with 19 bases between the two ends. The germline gives CDR1 SGHAT, CDR2 FQNNGV. This CDR3 spans 16 amino acids.

This clonotype was observed a single time. The chain has TRBV27 and TRBJ2-1; 8 bases align to TRBD2. The ends lost 5 bases at V and 13 bases at J; junction bases unmatched: 13. Per the germline V gene, CDR1 is MNHEY and CDR2 is SMNVEV (reference sequence). CDR3 length equals 14 residues. CDR3 region: CASSPSASGFSQFF. The DNA for the CDR3 is TGTGCCAGCAGTCCATCCGCTAGCGGGTTTTCTCAGTTCTTC.

To note about this clonotype: Given the absence of the conserved phenylalanine or tryptophan at the CDR3 end, a read error is likely. The DNA is left out, because the CDR3 cannot be placed on it with certainty; the CDR3 is given as TCRdb lists it. This chain links TRBV6-8 with TRBJ2-3; the DNA was not compared with TRBD1, the D call given in the table. The CDR3 has 15 amino acids, counting both end residues. CDR1 is MNHGY and CDR2 is SAAAGT in the germline V gene. CDR3 loop: CASSLTGILGYTFGS.

In this sample, this clonotype turned up many times. In nucleotides, the CDR3 is TGCGCCAGCAGCATGACAGGGGCTTTACACAATGAGCAGTACTTC. This encodes CASSMTGALHNEQYF. V and J are TRBV5-1 and TRBJ2-7; 8 nucleotides match TRBD1. The V segment lost 4 bases and the J segment 7 bases; nucleotides outside the gene matches: 13. The CDR3 runs 15 residues. The germline V gene encodes CDR1 SGHRS and CDR2 YFSETQ.

This clonotype was observed at least ten times. The chain recombines TRBV5-6 with TRBJ2-5, with D possibly being TRBD1 (5 bases). Germline lookup yields CDR1 SGHDT and CDR2 YYEEEE. The CDR3 is 15 amino acids. V lost 0 bases to trimming and J lost 5 bases, with 14 bases between them. Here the CDR3 DNA reads TGTGCCAGCAGCTTGGGGGCAGCCCCAGGGGAGACCCAGTACTTC. This translates into CASSLGAAPGETQYF.

On this clonotype itself: This sequence may be a read error, since a much larger clone differs from it by one base. The chain uses TRBV27 and TRBJ2-7; D unclear. The DNA matches TRBJ2-1 better at its end, which makes the J call doubtful. This CDR3 region has 13 residues. The germline V gene has CDR1 MNHEY and CDR2 SMNVEV (reference sequence). The CDR3 reads CATQNLVSYEQFF. The DNA of the CDR3 is TGTGCCACCCAAAACCTCGTCTCCTACGAGCAGTTCTTC.